This TCR beta chain came from a study of blood T cell repertoires in COVID-19. Across the whole study: The origin of the acute and convalescent COVID-19 samples was the United States, Italy and Spain.

Trimming left V 7 bases short and J 5 bases short, with 14 bases between. CDR3 size: 14 residues. The germline V gene has CDR1 SEHNR and CDR2 FQNEAQ (reference sequence). This clone was recorded a few times. Here immunoSEQ multiplex PCR was the method, and the copy in TCRdb shows in-frame clones only, minus some. The sample shows fewer than 650,000 clones, around 90% of them seen only once. The source is a woman in her fifties or sixties with COVID-19, enrolled during active disease. V gene TRBV7-9 combines with J gene TRBJ2-2, with D perhaps matching TRBD1 (7 bases). Input material: peripheral blood. CDR3 nucleotide sequence: TGTGCCAGCACCGAGGGGGCGGGAACCGGGGAGCTGTTTTTT. Protein sequence: CASTEGAGTGELFF.